The 15 T cell receptor beta chains presented below share a single source sample, sequenced in a study of T cell responses to AZD1222 COVID-19 vaccine. Assay used: immunoSEQ multiplex PCR; TCRdb lists only in-frame clones, some missing. This sample has about 130,000 clones, with around 92% found just once. Sequencing was performed on peripheral blood, taken 28 days after the second AZD1222 dose. These receptors all come from an adult who received the AZD1222 COVID-19 vaccine.

This clone was recorded once. V is TRBV5-5 and J is TRBJ2-1, with TRBD2 matching over 9 bases. The CDR3 has 13 residues. CDR1 is SGHKS and CDR2 is YYEKEE in the germline V gene (reference sequence). Germline trimming cut 3 bases from V and 7 bases from J; bases unmatched to any gene: 2. CDR3 nucleotides: TGTGCCAGCAGCTCGGCGGGAGGGAATGAGCAGTTCTTC. Translated: CASSSAGGNEQFF.

The rearrangement joins TRBV4-1 to TRBJ2-7, with unresolved D. The V gene's germline CDR1 is MGHRA and CDR2 YSYEKL. Deletions cut 1 base from V and 2 bases from J, with 12 bases between. There are 15 residues in the CDR3. This chain's CDR3 is CASSQVDSTAYEQYF. CDR3 nucleotide sequence: TGCGCCAGCAGCCAAGTAGATTCAACCGCCTACGAGCAGTACTTC.

This CDR3 is CASTSGGTGELFF. CDR3 sequence (DNA): TGTGCCAGCACCTCGGGGGGCACCGGGGAGCTGTTTTTT. The chain is built from TRBV7-2 and TRBJ2-2, with TRBD2 matching over 7 bases. V lost 7 bases to trimming and J lost 4 bases; unmatched junction nucleotides: 3. CDR3 size: 13 residues. Germline V gene data show CDR1 as SGHTA and CDR2 as FQGNSA. The full variable domain, its missing parts supplied by reference TRBV7-2 and TRBJ2-2, is GAGVSQSPSNKVTEKGKDVELRCDPISGHTALYWYRQSLGQGLEFLIYFQGNSAPDKSGLPSDRFSAERTGGSVSTLTIQRTQQEDSAVYLCASTSGGTGELFFGEGSRLTVL.

A single count supports this clone. The V and J genes are TRBV5-1 and TRBJ2-5; TRBD1 matches 8 bases. V trimming: 4 bases; J trimming: 0 bases; junction bases outside the gene matches: 5. CDR3 length: 15 residues. CDR1 and CDR2 (germline): SGHRS, YFSETQ. As DNA, the CDR3 is TGCGCCAGCAGCGGACAGGGAGGCGACCAAGAGACCCAGTACTTC. Amino acids: CASSGQGGDQETQYF.

This clone was recorded only once. For the CDR3, the DNA is TGTGCCAGCAGCAAAACTAGCGGGAGTGTAAATGAGCAGTTCTTC. Protein product: CASSKTSGSVNEQFF. The chain joins TRBV6-2 or TRBV6-3 to TRBJ2-1; 11 nucleotides align to TRBD2. The CDR3 contains 15 residues. V trimming: 6 bases; J trimming: 7 bases; junction bases outside the gene matches: 8. CDR1 is MNHEY, CDR2 SVGEGT, per germline.

The chain has TRBV20-1 and TRBJ2-7; D ambiguous. CDR1 and CDR2 from the germline V gene are DFQATT and SNEGSKA (reference sequence). V shed 5 bases and J shed 3 bases, with 8 bases lying between them. CDR3 length equals 11 residues. CDR3 amino acids: CSASDVYEQYF. The CDR3 DNA reads as TGCAGTGCTTCGGACGTCTACGAGCAGTACTTC.

The J gene is TRBJ1-4, the V gene TRBV19; tentatively, D is TRBD1 (6 bases). The V end lost 5 bases, the J end lost 6 bases, and 19 bases lay between the germline ends. The CDR3 contains 16 residues. From germline, CDR1 is LNHDA and CDR2 SQIVND (reference sequence). As DNA, the CDR3 is TGTGCCAGTAGTGCCGCTCTCGGGACACTTGATGAAAAACTGTTTTTT. Amino acid sequence: CASSAALGTLDEKLFF.

The chain couples TRBV18 to TRBJ1-1; D is perhaps TRBD1 (6 bases). V lost 3 bases to trimming and J lost 5 bases, with 10 bases between them. This CDR3 contains 13 residues. Germline lookup yields CDR1 KGHSH and CDR2 LQKENI. CDR3 amino acids: CASSPPGVTEAFF. The CDR3 nucleotides read TGTGCCAGCTCACCTCCAGGGGTTACTGAAGCTTTCTTT.

The chain joins TRBV19 to TRBJ2-3; TRBD1 aligns across 9 bases. V lost 5 bases and J lost 0; bases outside the gene matches: 3. Germline lookup yields CDR1 LNHDA and CDR2 SQIVND (reference sequence). CDR3 size: 15 residues. The chain's CDR3 is CASSPGTGSTDTQYF. The DNA of the CDR3 is TGTGCCAGTAGTCCCGGGACAGGGAGCACAGATACGCAGTATTTT.

The CDR3 nucleotides read TGTGCCAGCAGCAAAAGGGGACAGGGGACGAACACTGAAGCTTTCTTT. Encoded protein: CASSKRGQGTNTEAFF. The chain couples TRBV16 to TRBJ1-1; TRBD1 agrees at 10 bases. After removal of 5 bases from V and 1 base from J, the junction contained 7 bases not matched to a gene. The CDR3 totals 16 residues. Looked up from germline, CDR1 is KGHSY and CDR2 is FQNENV.

CDR3 bases: TGCGCCAGCAGCCAAGCGGACAGTGAGCAGTTCTTC. Its translation is CASSQADSEQFF. The chain has TRBV4-3 and TRBJ2-1; maybe TRBD1 (6 bases). Between the trimmed V and J ends, which lost 1 base and 9 bases, there was a span of 7 bases. CDR3 length equals 12 residues. CDR1 LGHNA and CDR2 YSLEER come from the germline V gene.

The chain is built from TRBV5-6 and TRBJ1-2, with D hard to call. Deletions cut 0 bases from V and 4 bases from J, with 13 bases between. In germline, CDR1 is SGHDT, CDR2 YYEEEE. The CDR3 covers 15 residues. The CDR3 region has the DNA TGTGCCAGCAGCTTGGCCGGAGGCCTGGGCTATGGCTACACCTTC. Translation gives CASSLAGGLGYGYTF.

V gene TRBV5-6 combines with J gene TRBJ1-2; perhaps TRBD1 as D (6 bases). Trimming left V 4 bases short and J 4 bases short, with 14 bases between. The CDR3 sequence is 14 residues long. CDR1 is SGHDT, CDR2 YYEEEE, per germline. This CDR3 is CASSAKTGLYGYTF. As DNA, the CDR3 is TGTGCCAGCAGCGCCAAAACAGGGCTCTATGGCTACACCTTC.

This rearrangement joins TRBV11-3 to TRBJ2-1; 10 bases are shared with TRBD2. After removal of 4 bases from V and 4 bases from J, the junction contained 4 bases not matched to a gene. The CDR3 consists of 15 residues. Germline V gene lookup returns CDR1 SGHNT and CDR2 YENEEA. This CDR3 reads CASSSSGSGYNEQFF. CDR3 bases: TGTGCCAGCAGCTCTAGCGGGAGTGGTTACAATGAGCAGTTCTTC.

The J gene is TRBJ1-2, the V gene TRBV6-5; D is possibly TRBD1 (6 bases). CDR3 length equals 15 residues. V shed 2 bases and J shed 4 bases, with 14 bases lying between them. In germline, CDR1 is MNHEY, CDR2 SVGAGI. Written as DNA, the CDR3 is TGTGCCAGCAGTTACCGGACGGGGGGCCCCTATGGCTACACCTTC. Its translation: CASSYRTGGPYGYTF.